A selection of T cell receptor beta chains follows, all from one sample in a study of human thymus T cells. Libraries were prepared by immunoSEQ multiplex PCR; TCRdb keeps only in-frame clonotypes and omits some of them. Of about 50,000 clones listed, roughly 94% are singletons. The sequenced sample consisted of blood. The receptors shown here come from a girl less than two years old with a congenital heart defect but otherwise immunologically healthy. The CDR3 runs from the conserved cysteine through the conserved F or W. Each record gives: J gene, V gene, D gene, clone size, CDR3 protein, CDR3 DNA. A D gene is named only where the DNA matches it firmly. Clone size is shown for a subset of rows, as once, few, many or a class of expanded clone.

>TRBJ1-1|TRBV11-2|NA|once
CASSLDRGCPTEAFF
TGTGCCAGCAGCTTAGATCGCGGGTGTCCCACTGAAGCTTTCTTT
>TRBJ1-2|TRBV9|NA|once
CASGGSGYGYTF
TGTGCCAGCGGGGGGTCAGGATATGGCTACACCTTC
>TRBJ2-1|TRBV6-6|NA|NA
CASSYPKRLGGNEQFF
TGTGCCAGCAGTTACCCCAAACGCCTAGGTGGCAATGAGCAGTTCTTC
>TRBJ2-2|TRBV11-2|NA|NA
CASSLPSPTGELFF
TGTGCCAGCAGCTTACCCTCCCCCACCGGGGAGCTGTTTTTT
>TRBJ1-3|TRBV7-2|NA|NA
CASSLDPGNGNTIYF
TGTGCCAGCAGCTTAGATCCAGGGAACGGAAACACCATATATTTT
>TRBJ2-3|TRBV4-1|NA|once
CASSQDSPRPTYTDTQYF
TGCGCCAGCAGCCAAGATTCGCCCCGGCCTACTTACACAGATACGCAGTATTTT
>TRBJ2-7|TRBV27|NA|NA
CASSLYPGATYEQYF
TGTGCCAGCAGTTTATATCCGGGGGCGACCTACGAGCAGTACTTC
>TRBJ2-1|TRBV28|NA|NA
CACYRPKDNEQFF
TGTGCCTGCTATCGGCCTAAAGACAATGAGCAGTTCTTC
>TRBJ2-1|TRBV7-9|NA|once
CASSLAGASNYNEQFF
TGTGCCAGCAGCTTAGCGGGAGCTTCAAATTACAATGAGCAGTTCTTC
>TRBJ2-1|TRBV7-2|TRBD1|NA
CASSVRDSNMHYNEQFF
TGTGCCAGCAGCGTCCGGGACAGCAACATGCACTACAATGAGCAGTTCTTC
>TRBJ2-2|TRBV11-2|TRBD1|NA
CASSLRDRGTGELFF
TGTGCCAGCAGCCTCCGGGACAGGGGTACCGGGGAGCTGTTTTTT